This TCR beta chain was captured in a study of cytomegalovirus exposure and HLA in healthy donors. As concerns this clone: As yet, its antigen is unknown.

Study results and limitations: An assumption of roughly uniform sequencing depth across donors underlay the presence/absence analyses. Later analysis suggested links between common viral pathogens and several top significant clusters.

The CDR3 contains 12 residues. V was pared by 6 bases and J by 7 bases, with 13 bases between. The germline gives CDR1 SNHLY, CDR2 FYNNEI. There were likely unrecorded immune exposures, though donors were nominally healthy when sampled. The PCR used 60 Vbeta and 13 Jbeta primers. Sequenced by immunoSEQ multiplex PCR; TCRdb stores in-frame clones only, minus some. The sample carries around 130,000 clones, roughly three fifths recorded once. The sample taken for sequencing was PBMCs. The source of this sequence is a woman aged 55-69 years in good health and CMV-seronegative. The chain recombines TRBV2 with TRBJ2-7; maybe TRBD2 (7 bases). The CDR3 loop is CASSPGEGEQYF. The CDR3 DNA follows: TGTGCCAGCAGCCCAGGGGAGGGGGAGCAGTACTTC.